This T cell receptor (beta chain) came from a study of blood T cells in healthy people across ages. The CDR3 consists of 17 residues. Germline loops: CDR1 LGHNA, CDR2 YSLEER. V gave up 4 bases and J gave up 1 base; unmatched junction bases: 10. Caucasian individuals from Russia who were healthy and aged about 6 to 95 acted as donors. Then a second PCR, running about 6 to 12 cycles, was carried out with a sample-barcoded 5' primer and a J-beta primer mix. Using its own MiXCR run on the 5' RACE reads, TCRdb lists one record per CDR3 protein. The data hold approximately 830,000 distinct CDR3 sequences, with 60% to 80% observed a single time.

The TCR sequence derives from a man aged 25 to 40 in good health. Sequenced input: blood. The genes are TRBV4-3 and TRBJ2-1; TRBD2 matches at 7 bases. The CDR3 reads CASSPDLAELSYNEQFF. CDR3 in DNA: TGCGCCAGCAGCCCGGATCTAGCGGAACTATCCTACAATGAGCAGTTCTTC.